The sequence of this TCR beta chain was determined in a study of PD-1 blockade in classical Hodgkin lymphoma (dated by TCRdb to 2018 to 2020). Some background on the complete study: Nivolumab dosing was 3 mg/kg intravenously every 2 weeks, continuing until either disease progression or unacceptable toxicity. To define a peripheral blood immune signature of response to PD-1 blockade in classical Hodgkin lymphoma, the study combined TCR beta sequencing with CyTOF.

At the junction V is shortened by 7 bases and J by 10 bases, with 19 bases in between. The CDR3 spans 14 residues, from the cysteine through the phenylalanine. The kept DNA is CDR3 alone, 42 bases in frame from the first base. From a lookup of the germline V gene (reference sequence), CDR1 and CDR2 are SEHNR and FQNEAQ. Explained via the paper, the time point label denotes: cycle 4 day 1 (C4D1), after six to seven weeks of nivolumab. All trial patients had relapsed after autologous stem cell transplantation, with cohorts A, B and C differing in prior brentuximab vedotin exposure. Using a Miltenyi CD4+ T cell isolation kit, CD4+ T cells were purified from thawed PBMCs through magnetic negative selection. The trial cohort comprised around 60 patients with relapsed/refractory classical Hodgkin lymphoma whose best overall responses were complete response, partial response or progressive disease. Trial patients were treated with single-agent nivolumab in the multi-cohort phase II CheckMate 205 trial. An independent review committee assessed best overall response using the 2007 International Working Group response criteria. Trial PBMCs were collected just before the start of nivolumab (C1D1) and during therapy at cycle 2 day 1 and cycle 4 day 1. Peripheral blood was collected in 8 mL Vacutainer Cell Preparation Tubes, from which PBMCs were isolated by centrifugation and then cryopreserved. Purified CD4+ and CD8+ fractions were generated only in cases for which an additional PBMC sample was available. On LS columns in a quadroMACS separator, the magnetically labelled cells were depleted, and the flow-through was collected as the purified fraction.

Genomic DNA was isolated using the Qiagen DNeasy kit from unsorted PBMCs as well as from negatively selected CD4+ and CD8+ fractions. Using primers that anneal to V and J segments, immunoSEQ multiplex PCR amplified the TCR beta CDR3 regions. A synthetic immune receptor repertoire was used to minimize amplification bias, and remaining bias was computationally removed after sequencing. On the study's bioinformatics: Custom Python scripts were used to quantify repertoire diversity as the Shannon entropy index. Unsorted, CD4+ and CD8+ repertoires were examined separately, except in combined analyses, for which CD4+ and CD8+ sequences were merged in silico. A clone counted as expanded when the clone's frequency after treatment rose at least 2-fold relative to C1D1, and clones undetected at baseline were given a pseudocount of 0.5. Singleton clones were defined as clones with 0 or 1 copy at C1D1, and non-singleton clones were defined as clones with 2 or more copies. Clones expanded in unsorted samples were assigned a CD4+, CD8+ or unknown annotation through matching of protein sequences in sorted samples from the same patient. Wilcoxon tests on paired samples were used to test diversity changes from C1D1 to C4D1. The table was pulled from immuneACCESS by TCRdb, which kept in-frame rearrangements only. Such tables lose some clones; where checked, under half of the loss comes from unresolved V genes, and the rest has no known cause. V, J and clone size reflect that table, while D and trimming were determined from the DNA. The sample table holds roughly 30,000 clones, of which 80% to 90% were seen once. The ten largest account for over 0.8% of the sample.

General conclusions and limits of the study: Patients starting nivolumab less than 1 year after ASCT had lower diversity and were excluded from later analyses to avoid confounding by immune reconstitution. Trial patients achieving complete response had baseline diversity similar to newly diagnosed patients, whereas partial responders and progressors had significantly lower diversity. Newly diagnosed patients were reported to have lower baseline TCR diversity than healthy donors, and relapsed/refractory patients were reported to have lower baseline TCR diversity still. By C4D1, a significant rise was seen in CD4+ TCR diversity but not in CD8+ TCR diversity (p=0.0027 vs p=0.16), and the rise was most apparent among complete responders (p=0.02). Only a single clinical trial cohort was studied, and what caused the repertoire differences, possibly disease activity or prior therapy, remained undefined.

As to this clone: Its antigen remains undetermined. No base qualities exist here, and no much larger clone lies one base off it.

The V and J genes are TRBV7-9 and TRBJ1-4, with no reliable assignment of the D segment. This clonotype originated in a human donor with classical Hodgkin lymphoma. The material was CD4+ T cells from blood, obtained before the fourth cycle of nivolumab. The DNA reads TGTGCCAGCAACCCAGAGGGCGGGAGCGGAAAACTGTTTTTT. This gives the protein CASNPEGGSGKLFF.